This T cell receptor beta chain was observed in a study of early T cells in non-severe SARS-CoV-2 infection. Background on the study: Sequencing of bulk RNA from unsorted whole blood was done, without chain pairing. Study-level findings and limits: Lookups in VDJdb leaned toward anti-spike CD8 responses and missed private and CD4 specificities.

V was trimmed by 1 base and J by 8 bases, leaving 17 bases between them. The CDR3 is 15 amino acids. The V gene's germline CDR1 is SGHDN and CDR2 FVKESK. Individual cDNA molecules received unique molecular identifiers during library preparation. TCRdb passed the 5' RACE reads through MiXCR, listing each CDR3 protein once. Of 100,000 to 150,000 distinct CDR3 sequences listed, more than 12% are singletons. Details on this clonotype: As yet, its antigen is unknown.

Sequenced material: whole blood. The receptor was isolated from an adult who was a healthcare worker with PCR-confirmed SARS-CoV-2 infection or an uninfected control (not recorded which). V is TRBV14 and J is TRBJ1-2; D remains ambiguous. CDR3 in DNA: TGTGCCAGCAGCCAAGCTCGTTCCGGAGGCGGGGGCTACACCTTC. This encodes CASSQARSGGGGYTF.